A selection of T cell receptor beta chains follows, all from one sample in a study of T cells expressing NK-cell markers. TCRdb reprocessed the 5' RACE reads and reports one entry per CDR3 protein, with no DNA. The table for this sample gives 500,000 to 700,000 distinct CDR3 sequences. Sequenced sample: blood T cells: a sorted CD56 or NKG2C T cell subset, CD4+ or CD8+ T cells, or bulk PBMC T cells (not recorded which). Every receptor here comes from a man aged 18 to 35 in good health. Both conserved end residues are part of each CDR3.

CDR3 | J | V
CASSPDSFNEQFF | TRBJ2-1 | TRBV7-9
CASSLGTGRETQYF | TRBJ2-5 | TRBV7-9
CASTRVTSGRVDNEQFF | TRBJ2-1 | TRBV5-1
CASSLEKGIYGYTF | TRBJ1-2 | TRBV5-5
CASSRTGAGANVLTF | TRBJ2-6 | TRBV7-9
CASYRVSLGAFF | TRBJ1-1 | TRBV12-3/TRBV12-4
CASSIDRGIGETQYF | TRBJ2-5 | TRBV11-2
CATSRDRGKSPLHF | TRBJ1-6 | TRBV15
CASSRGTVVEAFF | TRBJ1-1 | TRBV3-1
CASSSDPGLAGGIAKNIQYF | TRBJ2-4 | TRBV9
CASSPAPGSIQYF | TRBJ2-4 | TRBV5-1
CASSDFRGYGYTF | TRBJ1-2 | TRBV3-1
CSASVGLGEQFF | TRBJ2-1 | TRBV20-1
CASSYVAYRTDTQYF | TRBJ2-3 | TRBV6-5
CATSREGIYWNQPQHF | TRBJ1-5 | TRBV15
CASSPLRTTGELFF | TRBJ2-2 | TRBV7-2
CASSMLDSQETQYF | TRBJ2-5 | TRBV25-1
CATTPKDRRYNEQFF | TRBJ2-1 | TRBV24-1
CSARPGQASEQFF | TRBJ2-1 | TRBV20-1
CSVQVPSGSSGEQFF | TRBJ2-1 | TRBV20-1
CASSLWEIDQPQHF | TRBJ1-5 | TRBV12-3/TRBV12-4
CAWSGLAANYNEQFF | TRBJ2-1 | TRBV30
CASSPREAPTDTQYF | TRBJ2-3 | TRBV3-1
CSVEIASGSGDTQYF | TRBJ2-3 | TRBV29-1
CATSREGHGYEQYF | TRBJ2-7 | TRBV15
CSARAPGAYTEAFF | TRBJ1-1 | TRBV20-1
CASTRDPGDIQYF | TRBJ2-4 | TRBV5-1